This is a list of T cell receptor beta chains from one sample in a study of monozygotic twins with inflammatory bowel disease. TCRdb reprocessed the 5' RACE reads and stores each CDR3 protein as one record, lacking DNA. The data include 150,000 to 200,000 distinct CDR3 sequences; the top ten clones carry 2.4%. The sequencing sample was made of blood. The receptors derive from a human donor with ulcerative colitis or Crohn's disease, or a healthy co-twin of an affected twin (not recorded which). The CDR3 runs from the conserved cysteine through the conserved F or W. Fields, in order: J gene, V gene, clone size, CDR3 protein. A row's size may be missing; if present it is once, few, many or a size class.

J gene: TRBJ2-5
V gene: TRBV5-1
clone size: .
CDR3 protein: CASSHTSEQETQYF

J gene: TRBJ2-5
V gene: TRBV7-2
clone size: .
CDR3 protein: CASSTTGTSGQETQYF

J gene: TRBJ1-1
V gene: TRBV12-3/TRBV12-4
clone size: .
CDR3 protein: CASSQTGGATEAFF

J gene: TRBJ2-2
V gene: TRBV11-2
clone size: .
CDR3 protein: CASSLVNQGAFGTGELFF

J gene: TRBJ2-5
V gene: TRBV5-6
clone size: .
CDR3 protein: CASSYTGGRETQYF

J gene: TRBJ1-1
V gene: TRBV20-1
clone size: .
CDR3 protein: CSARAGAFTEAFF

J gene: TRBJ2-3
V gene: TRBV21-1
clone size: .
CDR3 protein: CASEDRGKDTQYF

J gene: TRBJ2-3
V gene: TRBV5-1
clone size: .
CDR3 protein: CASSPRTGIGTDTQYF

J gene: TRBJ2-7
V gene: TRBV6-6
clone size: .
CDR3 protein: CASTWDVAYEQYF

J gene: TRBJ2-1
V gene: TRBV13
clone size: .
CDR3 protein: CASSRLAGGNNEQFF

J gene: TRBJ2-7
V gene: TRBV28
clone size: .
CDR3 protein: CASSPPAGAPQKEYF

J gene: TRBJ1-3
V gene: TRBV7-2
clone size: .
CDR3 protein: CASSLGAGNTIYF

J gene: TRBJ2-7
V gene: TRBV27
clone size: .
CDR3 protein: CASSPAGAYEQYF

J gene: TRBJ2-4
V gene: TRBV5-1
clone size: .
CDR3 protein: CASSSTGPLQYF

J gene: TRBJ2-7
V gene: TRBV7-2
clone size: .
CDR3 protein: CASSLGGSWYEQYF

J gene: TRBJ1-2
V gene: TRBV5-4
clone size: .
CDR3 protein: CASSITGGGLYGYTF

J gene: TRBJ2-2
V gene: TRBV7-8
clone size: .
CDR3 protein: CASSLGDQGNGELFF

J gene: TRBJ2-1
V gene: TRBV19
clone size: .
CDR3 protein: CASKRLAGSSNEQFF

J gene: TRBJ2-1
V gene: TRBV12-3/TRBV12-4
clone size: .
CDR3 protein: CASSTQGLSNNEQFF

J gene: TRBJ2-6
V gene: TRBV7-3
clone size: .
CDR3 protein: CASAKGGSGANVLTF

J gene: TRBJ2-1
V gene: TRBV20-1
clone size: .
CDR3 protein: CSVQRTGLYNEQFF

J gene: TRBJ1-6
V gene: TRBV12-3/TRBV12-4
clone size: .
CDR3 protein: CASSVTADNSPLHF

J gene: TRBJ1-5
V gene: TRBV20-1
clone size: medium-sized
CDR3 protein: CSVLAGNEAQPQHF

J gene: TRBJ2-7
V gene: TRBV20-1
clone size: .
CDR3 protein: CSAGTSGRYEQYF